What follows are 20 T cell receptor beta chains derived from one specimen sequenced in a study of OX40 agonist ivuxolimab in advanced cancers. Libraries were prepared by immunoSEQ multiplex PCR; TCRdb keeps only in-frame clonotypes and omits some of them. The table lists approximately 110,000 clones, less than 95% of them singletons. The source was CD4+ or CD8+ T cells sorted from blood, collected in a trial of the OX40 agonist ivuxolimab. The receptors here all came from an adult with an advanced solid tumor such as melanoma, head and neck, liver or kidney cancer.

The chain has TRBV28 and TRBJ2-1; D uncertain. With 4 bases removed from V and 6 bases from J, the gap between germline ends came to 13 bases. The CDR3 is made up of 14 amino acids. CDR1 MDHEN and CDR2 SYDVKM come from the germline V gene. The CDR3 protein is CASSSGDWRNEQFF. The DNA for the CDR3 is TGTGCCAGCAGTTCCGGTGACTGGCGCAATGAGCAGTTCTTC.

DNA of the CDR3: TGTGCCAGAAGCTACATTCCTGGGGAGGACCTATACAATGAGCAGTTCTTC. Its translation: CARSYIPGEDLYNEQFF. The J gene is TRBJ2-1, the V gene TRBV5-3; D is possibly TRBD2 (6 bases). TRBV5-3 has ORF status, its function being uncertain. Trimming took off 3 bases at V and 4 bases at J, with 20 bases between the two ends. The CDR3 is 17 residues long.

The chain has TRBV20-1 and TRBJ2-1; D unclear. The V end lost 5 bases, the J end lost 4 bases, and 6 bases lay between the germline ends. Germline CDR1 reads DFQATT; CDR2 reads SNEGSKA (reference sequence). The CDR3 spans 11 residues. The CDR3 reads CSAGRYNEQFF. DNA of the CDR3: TGCAGTGCTGGTCGGTACAATGAGCAGTTCTTC.

On this clone: One junction end does not reproduce the germline sequence, and a read error may be involved. This chain connects TRBV5-8 to TRBJ2-4, with 9 bases lining up with TRBD1. Looked up from germline, CDR1 is SGHTS and CDR2 is YDEGEE. CDR3 size: 14 residues. Here the CDR3 DNA reads TGTGCCAGCACCTTGACAGGGGGCAAAAACATTCAGTACTTC. It encodes CASTLTGGKNIQYF.

The CDR3 is CASSLGTGGGQPQHF. CDR3 sequence (DNA): TGTGCCAGCAGCTTAGGGACAGGGGGAGGGCAGCCCCAGCATTTT. The V call is TRBV11-2, the J call TRBJ1-5; TRBD1 aligns across 10 bases. Germline V CDR1 and CDR2: SGHAT, FQNNGV. This CDR3 comprises 15 residues. Germline trimming cut 1 base from V and 7 bases from J; bases unmatched to any gene: 4.

About this clone: One junction end does not reproduce the germline sequence, and a read error may be involved. The rearrangement links TRBV11-2 to TRBJ1-3, with D maybe TRBD1 (5 bases). The V gene's germline CDR1 is SGHAT and CDR2 FQNNGV. The CDR3 spans 15 residues. Here the CDR3 DNA reads TGTGCCAGCAGCTTATCTCCAGGGCCTGGAAACGCCATATATTTT. It translates to CASSLSPGPGNAIYF.

The chain has TRBV18 and TRBJ2-7; 7 positions agree with TRBD1. Per the germline V gene, CDR1 is KGHSH and CDR2 is LQKENI. The V gene end was trimmed by 6 bases and the J gene end by 2 bases; junction bases not matched to a gene: 10. The CDR3 is 15 residues long. CDR3 sequence (DNA): TGTGCCAGCTCCCGGTCCGGGACAGCAGCCTACGAGCAGTACTTC. Protein: CASSRSGTAAYEQYF.

The count of this clone is one. The rearrangement uses TRBV5-1 and TRBJ1-2; 7 positions agree with TRBD1. J was trimmed by 7 bases and V by 4 bases; bases with no gene match: 10. Germline-derived CDR1 and CDR2 are SGHRS and YFSETQ. The CDR3 runs to 14 residues. Here the CDR3 DNA reads TGCGCCAGCAGCGAACCGGGACAGTTCTTTGGCTACACCTTC. Protein product: CASSEPGQFFGYTF.

The CDR3 is CASSLGLPDGYTF. The CDR3 region has the DNA TGTGCCAGCAGCCTGGGACTCCCGGATGGCTACACCTTC. This chain connects TRBV7-3 to TRBJ1-2; D may be TRBD1 (5 bases). The CDR3 spans 13 residues. V was cut by 5 bases and J by 6 bases, with 13 bases left in between. The germline V gene encodes CDR1 SGHTA and CDR2 FQGTGA.

V is TRBV27 and J is TRBJ1-5, with 8 bases identical to TRBD1. V was clipped by 0 bases and J by 2 bases; unmatched bases: 12. The CDR3 loop spans 19 amino acids. Germline CDR1 is MNHEY and CDR2 is SMNVEV (reference sequence). The CDR3, as DNA: TGTGCCAGCAGTTTATCGTTTAATGGCAGGGGGCAGGGCAATCAGCCCCAGCATTTT. Encoded protein: CASSLSFNGRGQGNQPQHF.

J is TRBJ2-7 and V is TRBV7-9, with D perhaps TRBD2 (5 bases). The CDR3 is made up of 12 amino acids. Between the trimmed V and J ends, which lost 5 bases and 6 bases, there was a span of 11 bases. Germline CDR1 is SEHNR and CDR2 is FQNEAQ (reference sequence). The CDR3 spells CASSIDYREQYF. In nucleotides, the CDR3 is TGTGCCAGCAGCATAGACTACCGCGAGCAGTACTTC.

The gene calls are TRBV15 and TRBJ2-1; D is unclear. CDR1 is LNHNV, CDR2 YYDKDF, per germline (reference sequence). This CDR3 has 15 residues. Trimming left V 0 bases short and J 7 bases short, with 13 bases between. Written as DNA, the CDR3 is TGTGCCACCAGCAGAGATTTGGGCAGTGAGAATGAGCAGTTCTTC. It encodes CATSRDLGSENEQFF. The whole variable domain, filled in from reference TRBV15 and TRBJ2-1, reads DAMVIQNPRYQVTQFGKPVTLSCSQTLNHNVMYWYQQKSSQAPKLLFHYYDKDFNNEADTPDNFQSRRPNTSFCFLDIRSPGLGDTAMYLCATSRDLGSENEQFFGPGTRLTVL.

The V call is TRBV7-9, the J call TRBJ2-1; 9 positions match TRBD2. The length of the CDR3 is 19 residues. V shed 4 bases and J 5 bases; nucleotides not matched to a gene: 18. Looked up from germline, CDR1 is SEHNR and CDR2 is FQNEAQ (reference sequence). CDR3 amino acids: CASSSLRTSLAGGNNEQFF. Here the CDR3 DNA reads TGTGCCAGCAGCTCCCTTCGAACCTCACTAGCGGGCGGCAACAATGAGCAGTTCTTC. The complete variable domain, with remaining parts taken from reference TRBV7-9 and TRBJ2-1, reads DTGVSQNPRHKITKRGQNVTFRCDPISEHNRLYWYRQTLGQGPEFLTYFQNEAQLEKSRLLSDRFSAERPKGSFSTLEIQRTEQGDSAMYLCASSSLRTSLAGGNNEQFFGPGTRLTVL.

CDR3 sequence reads: CASSQQGLAGVMAGELFF. For the CDR3, the DNA is TGTGCCAGCTCACAACAGGGACTAGCGGGAGTGATGGCCGGGGAGCTGTTTTTT. The V call is TRBV18, the J call TRBJ2-2; 14 nucleotides align to TRBD2. The CDR3 totals 18 residues. The germline gives CDR1 KGHSH, CDR2 LQKENI. Unmatched junction bases numbered 10, after V lost 4 bases and J lost 6 bases.

V usage is TRBV28 and J usage is TRBJ2-5; 7 nucleotides align to TRBD2. CDR1 MDHEN and CDR2 SYDVKM come from the germline V gene. This CDR3 has 16 amino acids. J gave up 5 bases and V 6 bases, and 15 bases lay outside the gene matches. This CDR3 is CASSPPRGRGFETQYF. The DNA of the CDR3 is TGTGCCAGCAGCCCTCCCCGGGGGAGGGGATTTGAGACCCAGTACTTC.

The CDR3 loop is CASSLVTGGTDTQYF. CDR3 sequence (DNA): TGTGCCAGCAGCTTAGTTACGGGAGGCACAGATACGCAGTATTTT. V usage is TRBV7-2 and J usage is TRBJ2-3, with D maybe TRBD2 (6 bases). V shed 1 base and J shed 1 base, with 9 bases lying between them. The CDR3 totals 15 residues. Germline CDR1 and CDR2: SGHTA and FQGNSA.

The chain carries TRBV6-5 and TRBJ1-1; D call uncertain. V shed 5 bases and J shed 0 bases, with 10 bases lying between them. Germline V gene data show CDR1 as MNHEY and CDR2 as SVGAGI. The CDR3 consists of 14 residues. CDR3 amino acids: CASSGWKMNTEAFF. Here the CDR3 DNA reads TGTGCCAGCAGTGGCTGGAAGATGAACACTGAAGCTTTCTTT.

The V and J genes are TRBV9 and TRBJ1-5; a weak D match, TRBD1 (6 bases). Germline V gives CDR1 SGDLS, CDR2 YYNGEE. The ends were cut back, 0 bases at V and 4 bases at J, with 11 bases in the middle. There are 15 residues in the CDR3. The CDR3, as DNA: TGTGCCAGCAGCGTAGGGGACACGGGAAATCAGCCCCAGCATTTT. Translated, it gives CASSVGDTGNQPQHF.

The chain carries TRBV29-1 and TRBJ2-7; TRBD1 matches 9 bases. Looked up from germline, CDR1 is SQVTM and CDR2 is ANQGSEA. The CDR3 has 13 residues. J was trimmed by 6 bases and V by 3 bases; bases with no gene match: 6. Written as DNA, the CDR3 is TGCAGCGTTGACCCGACAGGGGGGGGCGAGCAGTACTTC. Its translation is CSVDPTGGGEQYF.

The J gene is TRBJ2-1, the V gene TRBV4-1; D might be TRBD1 (6 bases). V gave up 2 bases and J gave up 5 bases, with 19 bases separating them. The CDR3 is 17 residues long. The germline V gene encodes CDR1 MGHRA and CDR2 YSYEKL. The CDR3 sequence: CASSQPRGTDPDNEQFF. Here the CDR3 DNA reads TGCGCCAGCAGCCAACCTAGGGGGACCGACCCCGACAATGAGCAGTTCTTC.